The present T cell receptor (beta chain) was sequenced within a study of response to subunit inactivated influenza vaccine. Overall study results and limits: Authors suggested that a seasonal influenza vaccination recruits few new T cells each time.

TCRdb fed the RT-PCR reads into MiXCR, producing one record per CDR3 protein. Altogether fewer than 550,000 distinct CDR3 sequences are present, about 25% being singletons, with the ten largest covering about 1.9%. Trimming removed 1 base at V and 4 bases at J, with 10 bases between. Germline values: CDR1 SGHVS, CDR2 FNYEAQ. The CDR3 length is 14 residues. Note on this clonotype: Its antigen remains unidentified.

Sequencing used CD4+ T cells sorted from PBMCs, obtained more than 4 days after vaccination. The V gene is TRBV7-6, the J gene TRBJ2-5; D not resolved. The receptor was derived from a man aged 50 to 59 who received an inactivated influenza vaccine. The CDR3 region has the DNA TGTGCCAGCAGCTTAGAAGCCAATCGAGAGACCCAGTACTTC. Translating it yields CASSLEANRETQYF. Drawing the rest from reference TRBV7-6 and TRBJ2-5, the complete variable domain is GAGVSQSPRYKVTKRGQDVALRCDPISGHVSLYWYRQALGQGPEFLTYFNYEAQQDKSGLPNDRFSAERPEGSISTLTIQRTEQRDSAMYRCASSLEANRETQYFGPGTRLLVL.